This entry lists 26 T cell receptor beta chains sequenced from one sample in a study of blood T cell repertoires in COVID-19. Assay used: immunoSEQ multiplex PCR; TCRdb lists only in-frame clones, some missing. Among tens of thousands of clones listed, 82% were seen once. The sample comprised peripheral blood. These TCRs come from a man older than 75 with COVID-19, enrolled during active disease.

The V call is TRBV28, the J call TRBJ1-5; D call uncertain. Trimming cost V 5 bases and J 4 bases, with 12 bases left between them. This CDR3 region has 14 residues. CDR1 is MDHEN and CDR2 is SYDVKM in the germline V gene. The CDR3 is CASSPTDGNQPQHF. The CDR3 bases are TGTGCCAGCAGTCCTACCGACGGGAATCAGCCCCAGCATTTT.

The gene calls are TRBV4-3 and TRBJ1-4; D is uncertain. This CDR3 is built from 15 residues. Trimming took off 1 base at V and 4 bases at J, with 10 bases between the two ends. CDR1 is LGHNA and CDR2 is YSLEER in the germline V gene. The CDR3 DNA reads as TGCGCCAGCAGCCAAGTAACAGAGTTTAATGAAAAACTGTTTTTT. It translates to CASSQVTEFNEKLFF.

This CDR3 reads CASSWADQETQYF. The CDR3 DNA sequence: TGTGCCAGTAGTTGGGCAGACCAAGAGACCCAGTACTTC. The chain employs TRBV19 and TRBJ2-5; no reliable D call. Trimming took off 5 bases at V and 0 bases at J, with 7 bases between the two ends. Germline CDR1 LNHDA, CDR2 SQIVND (reference sequence). The CDR3 is 13 amino acids.

CDR3 in amino acids: CASSDPDFLARSNQPQHF. The CDR3, as DNA: TGTGCCAGCAGCGACCCGGACTTCCTGGCGAGGAGCAATCAGCCCCAGCATTTT. The chain uses TRBV6-2 or TRBV6-3 and TRBJ1-5; D gene uncertain. CDR1 and CDR2 (germline): MNHEY, SVGEGT. There are 18 residues in the CDR3. The ends were cut back, 6 bases at V and 1 base at J, with 22 bases in the middle.

The gene calls are TRBV6-1 and TRBJ2-7; 12 bases match TRBD2. The ends lost 2 bases at V and 2 bases at J; junction bases unmatched: 4. CDR1 and CDR2 (germline): MNHNS, SASEGT. This CDR3 comprises 16 residues. CDR3 DNA: TGTGCCAGCAGTGAAAGACTAGCGGGGGCAGCCTACGAGCAGTACTTC. Protein product: CASSERLAGAAYEQYF.

The table lists this clone with a count of one. V and J are TRBV27 and TRBJ2-1, with TRBD1 identical over 9 bases. This CDR3 spans 16 amino acids. V lost 5 bases to trimming and J lost 6 bases; unmatched junction nucleotides: 11. Germline CDR1 MNHEY, CDR2 SMNVEV (reference sequence). The CDR3 DNA reads TGTGCCAGCAGTCCCGAAGACGGGACAGGGTCCAATGAGCAGTTCTTC. Translating it yields CASSPEDGTGSNEQFF.

The V and J genes are TRBV2 and TRBJ1-1; a possible D gene is TRBD1 (6 bases). V shed 5 bases and J shed 2 bases, with 12 bases lying between them. The CDR3 extends over 14 amino acids. CDR1 is SNHLY, CDR2 FYNNEI, per germline. CDR3 nucleotides: TGTGCCAGCAGTAACGGACAGCGTAACACTGAAGCTTTCTTT. Translation: CASSNGQRNTEAFF.

The genes are TRBV2 and TRBJ2-5; TRBD1 matches 8 bases. Germline trimming cut 8 bases from V and 4 bases from J; bases unmatched to any gene: 9. CDR1 SNHLY and CDR2 FYNNEI come from the germline V gene. This CDR3 contains 14 residues. The chain's CDR3 is CASSRGQAAETQYF. CDR3 DNA sequence: TGTGCCAGCTCACGGGGACAGGCGGCAGAGACCCAGTACTTC.

This chain uses TRBV5-1 with TRBJ1-4; possibly TRBD1 for D (5 bases). This CDR3 contains 15 residues. V lost 2 bases and J lost 8, with 16 bases in between. Germline V gene sequence: CDR1 SGHRS, CDR2 YFSETQ. The CDR3 coding sequence is TGCGCCAGCAGCTTTTCAGGGATGGAGAGGGAAAAACTGTTTTTT. Translation gives CASSFSGMEREKLFF.

The chain joins TRBV6-5 to TRBJ1-6; TRBD1 aligns across 9 bases. The CDR3 has 15 residues. Trimming removed 6 bases from V and 5 bases from J; junction bases left unmatched: 5. CDR1 and CDR2 (germline): MNHEY, SVGAGI. The CDR3 region is CASSPGTGNNSPLHF. DNA for the CDR3: TGTGCCAGCAGCCCCGGGACAGGGAATAATTCACCCCTCCACTTT.

This clone has more than one count but fewer than ten. V is TRBV30 and J is TRBJ1-5; 8 positions agree with TRBD1. The CDR3 is made up of 15 amino acids. Germline V gene data show CDR1 as GTSNPN and CDR2 as SVGIG (reference sequence). The V and J ends lost 3 bases and 1 base, in that order; junction bases with no gene match: 5. The CDR3 DNA is TGTGCCTGGAGCAGGGGGCCGGGGAGCAATCAGCCCCAGCATTTT. Its protein is CAWSRGPGSNQPQHF.

The V call is TRBV2, the J call TRBJ1-1; D perhaps matches TRBD1 (6 bases). From germline, CDR1 is SNHLY and CDR2 FYNNEI. The CDR3 is 12 residues long. Trimming left V 6 bases short and J 4 bases short, with 9 bases between. This CDR3 is CASRDRGTEAFF. As DNA, the CDR3 is TGTGCCAGCAGGGACAGAGGCACTGAAGCTTTCTTT.

The J gene is TRBJ1-1, the V gene TRBV2; D ambiguous. The V end lost 5 bases, the J end lost 0 bases, and 7 bases lay between the germline ends. Germline CDR1 and CDR2: SNHLY and FYNNEI. This CDR3 contains 13 residues. The CDR3 DNA reads TGTGCCAGCAGTAGACTAATGAACACTGAAGCTTTCTTT. It specifies CASSRLMNTEAFF.

This chain links TRBV3-1 (or the pseudogene TRBV3-2) with TRBJ2-1, with TRBD1 matching over 8 bases. Germline V gene data show CDR1 as LGHDT and CDR2 as YNNKEL (reference sequence). The CDR3 has 15 residues. The V and J ends lost 0 bases and 5 bases, in that order; junction bases with no gene match: 3. The CDR3 nucleotides read TGTGCCAGCAGCCAAGACGGGACAGGCGACAATGAGCAGTTCTTC. Its translation is CASSQDGTGDNEQFF.

The chain employs TRBV5-1 and TRBJ1-1, with a tentative D call TRBD1 (6 bases). This CDR3 region has 16 residues. V dropped 6 bases and J dropped 4 bases, with 22 bases sitting between them. CDR1 and CDR2 (germline): SGHRS, YFSETQ. CDR3 DNA: TGCGCCAGCACTTACGGACAGAATCTTGGGGGCACTGAAGCTTTCTTT. Residues: CASTYGQNLGGTEAFF.

V is TRBV15 and J is TRBJ1-4; the match to TRBD1 covers 9 bases. Trimming removed 0 bases from V and 1 base from J; junction bases left unmatched: 9. CDR1 and CDR2 (germline): LNHNV, YYDKDF (reference sequence). The CDR3 has 19 residues. The CDR3 DNA follows: TGTGCCACCAGCAGAGATTGGGACAGGGAGCGTGGAACTAATGAAAAACTGTTTTTT. Translated: CATSRDWDRERGTNEKLFF. The entire variable domain, with the rest obtained from reference TRBV15 and TRBJ1-4, is as follows: DAMVIQNPRYQVTQFGKPVTLSCSQTLNHNVMYWYQQKSSQAPKLLFHYYDKDFNNEADTPDNFQSRRPNTSFCFLDIRSPGLGDTAMYLCATSRDWDRERGTNEKLFFGSGTQLSVL.

CDR3 amino acids: CASSLVAANTGELFF. The CDR3 bases are TGCGCCAGCAGCTTGGTGGCAGCGAACACCGGGGAGCTGTTTTTT. The chain has TRBV5-1 and TRBJ2-2; D not resolved. CDR1 and CDR2 (germline): SGHRS, YFSETQ. This CDR3 comprises 15 residues. Trimming took off 0 bases at V and 0 bases at J, with 6 bases between the two ends. Together with reference TRBV5-1 and TRBJ2-2, the CDR3 gives the full variable domain: KAGVTQTPRYLIKTRGQQVTLSCSPISGHRSVSWYQQTPGQGLQFLFEYFSETQRNKGNFPGRFSGRQFSNSRSEMNVSTLELGDSALYLCASSLVAANTGELFFGEGSRLTVL.

The chain joins TRBV2 to TRBJ1-4, with D unresolved. There are 14 residues in the CDR3. The germline V gene has CDR1 SNHLY and CDR2 FYNNEI. Trimming removed 2 bases from V and 7 bases from J, with 11 bases in between. For the CDR3, the DNA is TGTGCCAGCAGTGAACTCGGCCGCGGTGAAAAACTGTTTTTT. Translated: CASSELGRGEKLFF. The full variable domain, its missing parts supplied by reference TRBV2 and TRBJ1-4, is EPEVTQTPSHQVTQMGQEVILRCVPISNHLYFYWYRQILGQKVEFLVSFYNNEISEKSEIFDDQFSVERPDGSNFTLKIRSTKLEDSAMYFCASSELGRGEKLFFGSGTQLSVL.

The J gene is TRBJ1-2, the V gene TRBV4-3, with 7 bases that match TRBD1. CDR1 and CDR2 from the germline V gene are LGHNA and YSLEER. The J segment lost 0 bases and the V segment lost 1 base, leaving 2 bases of the junction unmatched. CDR3 length: 15 residues. CDR3 in DNA: TGCGCCAGCAGCCAAGGAGGGACAGCTAACTATGGCTACACCTTC. Translated: CASSQGGTANYGYTF.

The V and J genes are TRBV5-1 and TRBJ2-2; 8 bases are a match to TRBD2. Trimming at V came to 7 bases and at J to 5 bases, leaving 10 bases not matched to a gene. Per the germline V gene, CDR1 is SGHRS and CDR2 is YFSETQ. The CDR3 length is 15 residues. The CDR3 nucleotides are TGCGCCAGCGGGACTAGAGTGGGAGCGACCGGGGAGCTGTTTTTT. Translated, it gives CASGTRVGATGELFF.

This chain links TRBV5-6 with TRBJ2-7, with 10 bases aligning to TRBD1. From germline, CDR1 is SGHDT and CDR2 YYEEEE. This CDR3 spans 13 amino acids. Trimming removed 3 bases from V and 5 bases from J; junction bases left unmatched: 2. The CDR3 region is CASSWDRGHEQYF. CDR3 nucleotide sequence: TGTGCCAGCAGCTGGGACAGGGGTCACGAGCAGTACTTC.

The gene calls are TRBV2 and TRBJ2-5; D might be TRBD2 (6 bases). Per the germline V gene, CDR1 is SNHLY and CDR2 is FYNNEI. V lost 3 bases, J lost 5 bases, and 10 bases lay in between. The CDR3 contains 13 residues. CDR3 bases: TGTGCCAGCAGTGATACGGCGGGGGAGACCCAGTACTTC. Its translation: CASSDTAGETQYF.

This clone was observed a few times. This rearrangement joins TRBV28 to TRBJ2-3, with D possibly matching TRBD1 (6 bases). The length of the CDR3 is 15 residues. Germline V gene data show CDR1 as MDHEN and CDR2 as SYDVKM. The V and J ends lost 7 bases and 1 base respectively, with 15 bases between them. CDR3 coding DNA: TGTGCCAGCATCCAAGGGGGTATCGGCACAGATACGCAGTATTTT. This codes for CASIQGGIGTDTQYF. Full variable domain (remainder filled in from reference TRBV28 and TRBJ2-3): DVKVTQSSRYLVKRTGEKVFLECVQDMDHENMFWYRQDPGLGLRLIYFSYDVKMKEKGDIPEGYSVSREKKERFSLILESASTNQTSMYLCASIQGGIGTDTQYFGPGTRLTVL.

The chain combines TRBV27 with TRBJ2-5, with D tentatively TRBD2 (6 bases). The CDR3 totals 13 residues. Trimming cost V 6 bases and J 7 bases, with 15 bases left between them. CDR1 MNHEY and CDR2 SMNVEV come from the germline V gene (reference sequence). Written as DNA, the CDR3 is TGTGCCAGCAGGGAGGGAAGGTGGGGGACCCAGTACTTC. It translates to CASREGRWGTQYF.

This clone has just one count. The rearrangement links TRBV7-2 to TRBJ1-6, with TRBD1 matching 9 bases. Trimming cost V 5 bases and J 10 bases; bases outside gene matches: 6. CDR3 length: 14 residues. Germline V lookup: CDR1 SGHTA, CDR2 FQGNSA. Written as DNA, the CDR3 is TGTGCCAGCAGCCCGGACAGGGGATGGTCACCCCTCCACTTT. Translating it yields CASSPDRGWSPLHF.

On this clone itself: It may be a read error: a sequence one base away is much more abundant. The rearrangement uses TRBV5-1 and TRBJ2-5, with 8 bases fitting TRBD2. Germline-derived CDR1 and CDR2 are SGHRS and YFSETQ. The CDR3 is 17 amino acids. The junction had 19 bases not matched to a gene; V was cut back by 7 bases and J by 5 bases. The CDR3 nucleotides read TGCGCCAGCTGTTTCTCGCCGGGGGCGGGGGGCCTTGAGACCCAGTACTTC. It specifies CASCFSPGAGGLETQYF.